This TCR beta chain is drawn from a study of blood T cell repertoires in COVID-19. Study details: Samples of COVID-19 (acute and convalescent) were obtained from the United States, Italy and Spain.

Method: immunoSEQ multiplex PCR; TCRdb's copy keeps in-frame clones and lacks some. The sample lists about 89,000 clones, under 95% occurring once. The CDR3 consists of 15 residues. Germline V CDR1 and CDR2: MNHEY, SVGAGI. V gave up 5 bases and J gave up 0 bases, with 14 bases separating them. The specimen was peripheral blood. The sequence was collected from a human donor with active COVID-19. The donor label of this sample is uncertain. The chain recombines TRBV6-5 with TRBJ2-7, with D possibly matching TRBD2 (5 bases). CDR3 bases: TGTGCCAGCAGTCCCCAACCGGGGAGCTCCTACGAGCAGTACTTC. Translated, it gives CASSPQPGSSYEQYF.